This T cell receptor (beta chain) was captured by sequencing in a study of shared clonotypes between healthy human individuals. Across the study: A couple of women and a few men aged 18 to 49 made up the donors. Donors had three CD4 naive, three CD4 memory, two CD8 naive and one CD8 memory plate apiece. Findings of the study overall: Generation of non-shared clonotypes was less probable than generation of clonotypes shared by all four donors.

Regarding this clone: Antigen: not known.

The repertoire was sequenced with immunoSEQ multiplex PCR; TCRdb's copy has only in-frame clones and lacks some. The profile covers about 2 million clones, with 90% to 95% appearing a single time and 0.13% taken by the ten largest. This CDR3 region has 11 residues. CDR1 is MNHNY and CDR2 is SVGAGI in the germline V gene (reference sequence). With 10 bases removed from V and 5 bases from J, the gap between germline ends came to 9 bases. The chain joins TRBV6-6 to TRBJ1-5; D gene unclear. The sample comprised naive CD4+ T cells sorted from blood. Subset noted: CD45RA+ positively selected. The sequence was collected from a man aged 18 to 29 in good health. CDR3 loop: CATAEDQPQHF. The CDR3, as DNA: TGTGCCACTGCAGAAGATCAGCCCCAGCATTTT.